A single T cell receptor beta chain is shown here with its context. The antigen it recognizes is unknown. No base quality values were provided; no much bigger clone lies one nucleotide off. According to the study, the label for this sample's time point signals: about 28 days (+/-7) after the second vaccine dose. AZD1222 recipients given second doses at about 4 weeks or at about 12 weeks were pooled, since spike-specific TCR depth and breadth were not found to differ between the two schedules. Vaccinee samples came from UK trials COV001 and COV002, including a single-blind randomized controlled phase 2/3 trial of AZD1222 (ChAdOx1 nCoV-19) in healthy adults. For TCRbeta chain sequencing, PBMC samples were collected from trial participants at day 0 and at day 28 after the second dose. The CDR3 regions of human TCRbeta chains were analyzed by immunosequencing. As for the original processing: Repertoire TCRs were checked for matches against a reference library of SARS-CoV-2-specific TCRs that had been generated using the MIRA antigen-specificity platform. Breadth was defined as the fraction of unique TCRs that were SARS-CoV-2-associated. Depth was defined as the fraction of total T cells that were SARS-CoV-2-associated. Using the MIRA data, each spike-specific TCR was assigned both to the spike region to which the TCR was reactive and to a CD4 or CD8 class. Log10-transformed breadth and depth values were compared by one-way ANOVA with Sidak's multiple comparisons tests. Entries here come from immuneACCESS through TCRdb and include only in-frame sequences with V and J called. Some clones fail to appear in such tables; in the studies checked, an unresolved V gene covers under half of the shortfall, and the cause of the remainder is unknown. That table is the source of V, J and clone size, and D and trimming were worked out from the DNA. In this sample the table shows 100,000 or so clones, roughly nine tenths of which occur a single time. The ten top clones hold more than 40% of the sample.

The sample comes from a study of T cell responses to AZD1222 COVID-19 vaccine listed by TCRdb under 2021. With respect to the entire study: A total of 230 to 250 trial participants underwent TCR sequencing, of whom around 200 received two doses of AZD1222 and approximately 25 received two doses of the MenACWY control vaccine. Enrollment into the trials was organized by age into subgroups of 18-55, 56-69 and 70-plus years, and those subgroups contained about 160, 30 and 59 TCR-sequenced participants, respectively.

The paper as a whole reports these results and caveats: Spike-specific TCR breadth and depth rose significantly after two AZD1222 doses compared with day 0 and with MenACWY recipients. Reportedly, almost half of the unique spike-specific TCRs recognized epitopes lying outside the regions that are mutated in the B.1.351 and B.1.1.7 variants. Vaccine-associated CD4 TCRs spanned the whole spike protein, with dominant responses in regions 160-218 and 743-854. The 56-69-year group was small, and its depth increase did not reach significance, likely because of low power. Conclusions about previously exposed vaccinees are limited because only six or seven AZD1222 recipients were SARS-CoV-2 seropositive at baseline. Participants were mostly white British, with more females than males. The authors suggested clonal diversity may have been underestimated. Because no day 14 peak-response samples were available, repertoires were characterized only after the peak T cell response.

The germline V end is reduced by 4 bases and the J end by 3 bases; junction bases left unmatched: 13. Looking up the germline V gene yields CDR1 SNHLY and CDR2 FYNNEI. Including the terminal cysteine and phenylalanine, the CDR3 comprises 18 residues. Of all the DNA, just the CDR3 is kept, 54 bases in frame from base 1. The sequences come from peripheral blood, collected 28 days after the second AZD1222 dose. The sequence joins TRBV2 to TRBJ2-1; the central 9 bases match TRBD2. The TCR was taken from an adult who received the AZD1222 COVID-19 vaccine. CDR3 region: CASSGGLAGTHGYNEQFF. The DNA sequence is TGTGCCAGCAGTGGAGGGCTAGCGGGGACCCATGGCTACAATGAGCAGTTCTTC.